The clone carrying this TCR beta chain was counted only a few times. Its cognate antigen is unknown. CDR1 is SGDLS and CDR2 is YYNGEE in the germline V gene. This CDR3 comprises 14 residues. The V and J ends lost 0 bases and 9 bases, in that order; junction bases with no gene match: 4. Stability of Graves' hyperthyroidism was defined as absent ophthalmopathy progression within 18 months. Exclusions: uncontrolled infection, other autoimmune disease, pregnancy, lactation. The sample comes from a study of T cells in Graves' hyperthyroidism and ophthalmopathy. Overall study: Pretreatment peripheral blood was obtained at initial diagnosis.

Findings and caveats of the study: Prediction of ophthalmopathy progression came a median around 6.1 months pre-onset.

TCR beta CDR3 regions were amplified from RNA. HTBI primers drove first-round RT-PCR of the TCR CDR3. One entry per CDR3 protein results from TCRdb running MiXCR on the multiplex PCR reads. Altogether about 570,000 distinct CDR3 sequences are present, approximately 15% being singletons, with the ten largest covering roughly 14%. The sequenced material came from blood. The V call is TRBV9, the J call TRBJ2-1; TRBD2 agrees at 9 bases. The clonotype was recovered from a woman aged 40 to 50 with Graves' hyperthyroidism. The CDR3 protein is CASSVVGTSFEQFF. The CDR3 coding sequence is TGTGCCAGCAGCGTAGTTGGGACTAGCTTTGAGCAGTTCTTC.